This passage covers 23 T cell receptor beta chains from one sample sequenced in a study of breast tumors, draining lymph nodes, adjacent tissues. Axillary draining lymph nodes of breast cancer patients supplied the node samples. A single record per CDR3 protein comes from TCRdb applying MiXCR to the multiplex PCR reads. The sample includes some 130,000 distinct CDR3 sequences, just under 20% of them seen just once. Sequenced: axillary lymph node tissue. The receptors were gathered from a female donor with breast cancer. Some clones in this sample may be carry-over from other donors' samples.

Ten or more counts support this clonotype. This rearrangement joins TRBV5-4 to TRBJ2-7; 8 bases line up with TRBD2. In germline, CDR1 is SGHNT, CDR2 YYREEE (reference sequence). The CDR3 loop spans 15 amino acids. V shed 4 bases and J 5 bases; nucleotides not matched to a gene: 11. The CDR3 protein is CASSPGGAGVNEQYF. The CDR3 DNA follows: TGTGCCAGCAGCCCCGGGGGAGCGGGAGTGAACGAGCAGTACTTC. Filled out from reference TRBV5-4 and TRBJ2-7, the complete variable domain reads ETGVTQSPTHLIKTRGQQVTLRCSSQSGHNTVSWYQQALGQGPQFIFQYYREEENGRGNFPPRFSGLQFPNYSSELNVNALELDDSALYLCASSPGGAGVNEQYFGPGTRLTVT.

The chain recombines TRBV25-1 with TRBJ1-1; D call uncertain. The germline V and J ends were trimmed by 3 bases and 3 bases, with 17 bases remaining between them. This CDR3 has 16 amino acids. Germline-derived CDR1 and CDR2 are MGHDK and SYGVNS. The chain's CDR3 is CASSELGRVGDTEAFF. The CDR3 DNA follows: TGTGCCAGCAGTGAGTTGGGGAGGGTCGGAGACACTGAAGCTTTCTTT.

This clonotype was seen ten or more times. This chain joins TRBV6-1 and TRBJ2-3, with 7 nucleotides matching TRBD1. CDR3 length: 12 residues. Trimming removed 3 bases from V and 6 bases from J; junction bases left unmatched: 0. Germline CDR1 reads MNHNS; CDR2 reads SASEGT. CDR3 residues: CASSEDRDTQYF. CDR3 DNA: TGTGCCAGCAGTGAGGACAGGGATACGCAGTATTTT.

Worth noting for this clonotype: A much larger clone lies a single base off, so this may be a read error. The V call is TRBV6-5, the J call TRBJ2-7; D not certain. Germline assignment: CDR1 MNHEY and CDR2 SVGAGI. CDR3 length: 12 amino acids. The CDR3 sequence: CASRGLSYGQYF. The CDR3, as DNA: TGTGCCAGCAGGGGGTTATCCTACGGGCAGTACTTC.

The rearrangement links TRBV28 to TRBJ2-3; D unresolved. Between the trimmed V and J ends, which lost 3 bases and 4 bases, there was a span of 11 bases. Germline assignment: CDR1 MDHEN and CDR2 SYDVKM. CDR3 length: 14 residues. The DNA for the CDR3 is TGTGCCAGCAGTTTGACTGGTCTGTCAGATACGCAGTATTTT. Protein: CASSLTGLSDTQYF.

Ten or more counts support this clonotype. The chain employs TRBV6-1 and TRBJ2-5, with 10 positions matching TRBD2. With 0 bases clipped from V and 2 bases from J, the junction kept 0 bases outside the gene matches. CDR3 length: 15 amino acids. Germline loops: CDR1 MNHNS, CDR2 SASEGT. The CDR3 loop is CASSEASGGQETQYF. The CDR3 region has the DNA TGTGCCAGCAGTGAAGCTAGCGGGGGGCAAGAGACCCAGTACTTC.

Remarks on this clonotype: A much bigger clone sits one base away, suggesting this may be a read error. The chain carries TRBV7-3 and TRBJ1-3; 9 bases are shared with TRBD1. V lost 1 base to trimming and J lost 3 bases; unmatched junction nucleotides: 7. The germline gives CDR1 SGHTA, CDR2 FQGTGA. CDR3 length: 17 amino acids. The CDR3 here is CASSLMDPGQGGNTIYF. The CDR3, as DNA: TGTGCCAGCAGCTTAATGGACCCGGGACAGGGTGGAAACACCATATATTTT.

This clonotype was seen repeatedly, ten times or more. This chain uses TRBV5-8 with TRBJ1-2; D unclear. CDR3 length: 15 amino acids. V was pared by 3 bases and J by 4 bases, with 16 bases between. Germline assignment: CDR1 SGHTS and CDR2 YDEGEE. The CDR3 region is CASSWFRVISYGYTF. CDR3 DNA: TGTGCCAGCAGCTGGTTTCGGGTAATCAGCTATGGCTACACCTTC.

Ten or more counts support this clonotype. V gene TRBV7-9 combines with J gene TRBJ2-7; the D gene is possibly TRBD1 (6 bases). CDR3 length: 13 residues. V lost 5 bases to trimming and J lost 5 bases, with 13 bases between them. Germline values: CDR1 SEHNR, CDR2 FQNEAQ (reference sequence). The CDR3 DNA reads TGTGCCAGCAGCGTCGAAGGGGGAGACGAGCAGTACTTC. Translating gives CASSVEGGDEQYF.

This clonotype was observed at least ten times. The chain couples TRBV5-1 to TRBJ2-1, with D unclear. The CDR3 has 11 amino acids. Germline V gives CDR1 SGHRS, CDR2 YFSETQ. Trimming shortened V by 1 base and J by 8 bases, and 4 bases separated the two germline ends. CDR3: CASSLLDEQFF. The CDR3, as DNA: TGCGCCAGCAGCTTGTTGGATGAGCAGTTCTTC. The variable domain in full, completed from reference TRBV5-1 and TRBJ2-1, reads KAGVTQTPRYLIKTRGQQVTLSCSPISGHRSVSWYQQTPGQGLQFLFEYFSETQRNKGNFPGRFSGRQFSNSRSEMNVSTLELGDSALYLCASSLLDEQFFGPGTRLTVL.

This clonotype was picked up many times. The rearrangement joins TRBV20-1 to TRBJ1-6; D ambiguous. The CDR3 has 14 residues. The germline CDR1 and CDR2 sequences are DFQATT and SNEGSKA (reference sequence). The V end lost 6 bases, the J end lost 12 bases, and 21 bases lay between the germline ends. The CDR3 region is CSASSVEGLGPLHF. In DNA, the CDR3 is TGCAGTGCCAGCTCGGTCGAAGGCCTCGGACCCCTCCACTTT.

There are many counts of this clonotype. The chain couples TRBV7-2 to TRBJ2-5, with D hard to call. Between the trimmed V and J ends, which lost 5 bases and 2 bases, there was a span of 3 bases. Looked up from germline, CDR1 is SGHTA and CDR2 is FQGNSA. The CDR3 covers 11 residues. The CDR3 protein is CASSEQETQYF. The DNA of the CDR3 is TGTGCCAGCAGCGAACAAGAGACCCAGTACTTC.

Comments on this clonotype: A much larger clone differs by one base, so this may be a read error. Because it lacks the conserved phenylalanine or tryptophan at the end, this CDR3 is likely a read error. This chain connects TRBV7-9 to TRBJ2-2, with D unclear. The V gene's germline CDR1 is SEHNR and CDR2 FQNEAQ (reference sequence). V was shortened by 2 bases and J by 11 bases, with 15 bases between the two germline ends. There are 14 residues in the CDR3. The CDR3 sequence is CASSLKGWVGELFL. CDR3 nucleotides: TGTGCCAGCAGCTTAAAGGGATGGGTAGGAGAGCTGTTTCTT.

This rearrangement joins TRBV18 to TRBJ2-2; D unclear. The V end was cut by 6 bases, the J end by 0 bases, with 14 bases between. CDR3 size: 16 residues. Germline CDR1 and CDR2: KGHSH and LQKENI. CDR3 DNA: TGTGCCAGCTCCCTGGCCGAAGGTACGAACACCGGGGAGCTGTTTTTT. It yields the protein CASSLAEGTNTGELFF.

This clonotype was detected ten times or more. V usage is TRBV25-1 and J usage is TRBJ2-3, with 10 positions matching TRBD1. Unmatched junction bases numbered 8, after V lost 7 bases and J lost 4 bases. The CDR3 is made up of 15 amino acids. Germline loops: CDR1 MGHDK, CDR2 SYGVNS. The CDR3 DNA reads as TGTGCCAGCACCACCCGGGGACAGGGGTCAGATACGCAGTATTTT. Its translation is CASTTRGQGSDTQYF.

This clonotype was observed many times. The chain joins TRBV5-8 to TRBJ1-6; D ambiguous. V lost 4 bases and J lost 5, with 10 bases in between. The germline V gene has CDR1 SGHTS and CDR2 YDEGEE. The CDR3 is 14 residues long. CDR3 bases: TGTGCCAGCAGCGCCCACAGAGATAATTCACCCCTCCACTTT. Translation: CASSAHRDNSPLHF. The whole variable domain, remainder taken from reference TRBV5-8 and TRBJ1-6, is EAGVTQSPTHLIKTRGQQATLRCSPISGHTSVYWYQQALGLGLQFLLWYDEGEERNRGNFPPRFSGRQFPNYSSELNVNALELEDSALYLCASSAHRDNSPLHFGNGTRLTVT.

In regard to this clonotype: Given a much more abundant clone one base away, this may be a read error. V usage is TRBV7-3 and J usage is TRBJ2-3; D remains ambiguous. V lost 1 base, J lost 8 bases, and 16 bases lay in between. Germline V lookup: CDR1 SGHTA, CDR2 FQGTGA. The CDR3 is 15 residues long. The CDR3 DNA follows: TGTGCCAGCAGCTTAAATGGCCGAAACGGTGTTACGCAGTATTTT. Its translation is CASSLNGRNGVTQYF.

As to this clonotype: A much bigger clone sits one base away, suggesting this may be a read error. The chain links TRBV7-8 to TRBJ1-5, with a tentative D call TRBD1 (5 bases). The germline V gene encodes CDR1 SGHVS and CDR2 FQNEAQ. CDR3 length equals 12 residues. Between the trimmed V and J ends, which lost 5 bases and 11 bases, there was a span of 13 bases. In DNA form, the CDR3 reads TGTGCCAGCAGCCCTGGGTTCAGGGCCCAGCATTTT. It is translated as CASSPGFRAQHF.

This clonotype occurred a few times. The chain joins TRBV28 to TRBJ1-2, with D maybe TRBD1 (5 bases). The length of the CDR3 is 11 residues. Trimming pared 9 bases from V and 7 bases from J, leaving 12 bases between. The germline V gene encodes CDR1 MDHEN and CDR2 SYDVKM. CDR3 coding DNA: TGTGCCAGTACCGGGGCGGCTGGCTACACCTTC. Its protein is CASTGAAGYTF.

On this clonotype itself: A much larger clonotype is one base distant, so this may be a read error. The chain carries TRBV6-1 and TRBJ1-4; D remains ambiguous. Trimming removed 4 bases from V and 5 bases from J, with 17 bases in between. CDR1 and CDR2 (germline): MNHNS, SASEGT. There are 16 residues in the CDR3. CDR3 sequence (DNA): TGTGCCAGCAGTGGGCTAGGGAAGAAGGAGAATGAAAAACTGTTTTTT. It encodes CASSGLGKKENEKLFF.

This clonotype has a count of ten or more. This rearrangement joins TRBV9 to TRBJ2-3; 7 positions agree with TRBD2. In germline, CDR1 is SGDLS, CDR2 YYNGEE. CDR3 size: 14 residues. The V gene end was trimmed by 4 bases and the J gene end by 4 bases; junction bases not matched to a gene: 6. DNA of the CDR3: TGTGCCAGCAGCATGCGGGACTACGCAGATACGCAGTATTTT. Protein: CASSMRDYADTQYF.

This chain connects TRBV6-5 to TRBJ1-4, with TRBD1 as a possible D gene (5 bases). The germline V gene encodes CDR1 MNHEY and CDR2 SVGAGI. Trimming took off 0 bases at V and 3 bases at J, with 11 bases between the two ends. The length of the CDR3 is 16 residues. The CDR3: CASSYSWGEANEKLFF. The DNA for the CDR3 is TGTGCCAGCAGTTACTCTTGGGGCGAGGCTAATGAAAAACTGTTTTTT.

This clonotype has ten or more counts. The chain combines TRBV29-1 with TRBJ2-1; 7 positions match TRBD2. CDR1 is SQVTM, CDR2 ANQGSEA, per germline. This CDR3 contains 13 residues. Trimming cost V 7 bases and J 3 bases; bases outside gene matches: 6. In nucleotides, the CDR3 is TGCAGCGCCGCTAGCGGAGGCTACAATGAGCAGTTCTTC. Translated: CSAASGGYNEQFF.